The source of this T cell receptor beta chain is a study of blood T cells in healthy people across ages. General study results and limits: Diversity estimates from one million T cells were considered underestimates. In long-lived donors, naive CD4+ cell counts and diversity exceeded those of aged donors.

Primers used in a second PCR of roughly 6 to 12 cycles were a sample-barcoded 5' primer and a J-beta primer mix. TCRdb processed the 5' RACE reads anew with MiXCR; each CDR3 protein has one entry. The repertoire holds about 780,000 distinct CDR3 sequences, 55% to 65% seen once, with 28% in the top ten. Remarks on this clonotype: Its cognate antigen is unknown.

The sample comprised blood. This receptor was obtained from a young man in good health.

Written as DNA, the CDR3 is TGTGCCAGCAGCCCCTACACCTCGCTCGAGCAGTACTTC. Translated: CASSPYTSLEQYF. The rearrangement uses TRBV5-6 and TRBJ2-7; D is uncertain. The V gene's germline CDR1 is SGHDT and CDR2 YYEEEE. V lost 4 bases and J lost 6, with 14 bases in between. The CDR3 runs to 13 residues.